Below, 32 T cell receptor beta chains from the same sample are listed, as sequenced in a study of blood T cell repertoires in COVID-19. Clones were read by immunoSEQ multiplex PCR, and TCRdb kept only the in-frame ones, dropping some. The table lists about half a million clones, approximately 92% of them singletons. Sequencing was done on a sample of peripheral blood. The receptors were gathered from a man aged 18 to 30 with COVID-19, enrolled during active disease.

The rearrangement uses TRBV24-1 and TRBJ2-1; tentative D call: TRBD2 (6 bases). The V end lost 8 bases, the J end lost 6 bases, and 13 bases lay between the germline ends. The V gene's germline CDR1 is KGHDR and CDR2 SFDVKD. The CDR3 has 13 residues. The CDR3 reads CATTAGLSNEQFF. In DNA form, the CDR3 reads TGTGCCACCACGGCGGGGCTAAGCAATGAGCAGTTCTTC.

The chain employs TRBV4-2 and TRBJ1-5; D is possibly TRBD1 (5 bases). V lost 0 bases to trimming and J lost 5 bases, with 11 bases between them. The CDR3 has 15 residues. Germline V lookup: CDR1 LGHNA, CDR2 YNFKEQ. The CDR3 sequence: CASSQEATADQPQHF. The CDR3 nucleotides are TGTGCCAGCAGCCAAGAAGCGACAGCAGATCAGCCCCAGCATTTT.

The chain links TRBV30 to TRBJ2-7; 7 positions agree with TRBD1. The CDR3 sequence is 12 residues long. Germline lookup yields CDR1 GTSNPN and CDR2 SVGIG (reference sequence). Trimming cost V 7 bases and J 4 bases; bases outside gene matches: 7. The CDR3 region has the DNA TGTGCCTCTTCGGGACAGCCTTACGAGCAGTACTTC. Its translation is CASSGQPYEQYF.

For this clone: This specimen includes other DNA sequences encoding the same CDR3. The rearrangement links TRBV2 to TRBJ2-3; the match to TRBD2 covers 11 bases. The CDR3 runs 15 residues. J lost 0 bases, V lost 4 bases, and 0 bases had no gene match. Per germline, CDR1 SNHLY and CDR2 FYNNEI. CDR3 nucleotides: TGTGCCAGCAGTGTAGCGGGGGGGAGCACAGATACGCAGTATTTT. This translates into CASSVAGGSTDTQYF.

In DNA form, the CDR3 reads TGTGCCAGTAGTATCACAGGGGCCCATCAGCCCCAGCATTTT. Its protein product is CASSITGAHQPQHF. This sequence joins TRBV19 and TRBJ1-5; 7 bases agree with TRBD1. The CDR3 extends over 14 amino acids. J lost 5 bases, V lost 3 bases, and 4 bases had no gene match. Germline V gene lookup returns CDR1 LNHDA and CDR2 SQIVND (reference sequence).

A few counts support this clone. This rearrangement joins TRBV15 to TRBJ2-2; D gene uncertain. This CDR3 is 14 amino acids long. The germline CDR1 and CDR2 sequences are LNHNV and YYDKDF (reference sequence). V lost 6 bases and J 0 bases, leaving 8 bases between the germline ends. The CDR3 sequence is CATSRPANTGELFF. CDR3 coding DNA: TGTGCCACCAGTCGTCCAGCGAACACCGGGGAGCTGTTTTTT.

The V call is TRBV7-2, the J call TRBJ1-1; D is unresolved. V was cut by 1 base and J by 2 bases, with 8 bases left in between. Germline V gives CDR1 SGHTA, CDR2 FQGNSA. The CDR3 totals 14 residues. The CDR3 DNA sequence: TGTGCCAGCAGCTTAGGTTACAGAAACACTGAAGCTTTCTTT. This gives the protein CASSLGYRNTEAFF.

The chain couples TRBV6-5 to TRBJ2-3, with D maybe TRBD2 (6 bases). This CDR3 comprises 14 residues. The germline V gene has CDR1 MNHEY and CDR2 SVGAGI. The ends were cut back, 8 bases at V and 0 bases at J, with 12 bases in the middle. CDR3 in DNA: TGTGCCAGCTCTTGGCGGGAAAGCACAGATACGCAGTATTTT. Its translation: CASSWRESTDTQYF.

This chain connects TRBV20-1 to TRBJ1-1; TRBD1 is a possible D gene (6 bases). Germline CDR1 reads DFQATT; CDR2 reads SNEGSKA (reference sequence). Trimming cost V 3 bases and J 0 bases, with 14 bases left between them. This CDR3 region has 15 residues. The CDR3 reads CSASYGTLLNTEAFF. The DNA of the CDR3 is TGCAGTGCTAGTTATGGGACACTCCTGAACACTGAAGCTTTCTTT.

This clone showed up just once. The V call is TRBV5-6, the J call TRBJ2-3; 8 bases align to TRBD2. The J segment lost 4 bases and the V segment lost 1 base, leaving 5 bases of the junction unmatched. The CDR3 covers 15 residues. Germline CDR1 reads SGHDT; CDR2 reads YYEEEE. This CDR3 is CASSLRTGGADTQYF. The CDR3 DNA sequence: TGTGCCAGCAGCTTGCGCACCGGGGGGGCAGATACGCAGTATTTT.

The chain combines TRBV6-5 with TRBJ1-5; unclear D gene. The V end was cut by 8 bases, the J end by 0 bases, with 8 bases between. Germline V gene sequence: CDR1 MNHEY, CDR2 SVGAGI. CDR3 length equals 13 residues. This CDR3 reads CASGRYSNQPQHF. CDR3 coding DNA: TGTGCCAGCGGGAGATATAGCAATCAGCCCCAGCATTTT.

The V gene is TRBV9, the J gene TRBJ1-1; D possibly corresponds to TRBD1 (5 bases). Germline lookup yields CDR1 SGDLS and CDR2 YYNGEE. V lost 3 bases and J lost 3, with 12 bases in between. The length of the CDR3 is 14 residues. The CDR3 spells CASSAVVGDTEAFF. The CDR3 region has the DNA TGTGCCAGCAGCGCCGTAGTAGGGGACACTGAAGCTTTCTTT.

CDR3 nucleotides: TGTGCCAGCAGTTACGGAAGGACAGGTAGCAATCAGCCCCAGCATTTT. Its translation is CASSYGRTGSNQPQHF. The chain recombines TRBV6-5 with TRBJ1-5; 7 bases map to TRBD1. V trimming: 2 bases; J trimming: 0 bases; junction bases outside the gene matches: 4. The CDR3 extends over 16 amino acids. Germline CDR1 reads MNHEY; CDR2 reads SVGAGI.

The chain has TRBV4-1 and TRBJ2-7; 13 bases match TRBD2. Germline V CDR1 and CDR2: MGHRA, YSYEKL. V gave up 1 base and J gave up 0 bases; unmatched junction bases: 6. CDR3 size: 18 residues. The CDR3 loop reads CASSQAVGTSGNSYEQYF. In nucleotides, the CDR3 is TGCGCCAGCAGCCAAGCTGTCGGGACTAGCGGGAACTCCTACGAGCAGTACTTC.

The CDR3 loop reads CASSPRTANTEAFF. The CDR3 bases are TGTGCCAGCAGCCCAAGGACAGCGAACACTGAAGCTTTCTTT. V and J are TRBV5-4 and TRBJ1-1; maybe TRBD1 (6 bases). The length of the CDR3 is 14 residues. The germline gives CDR1 SGHNT, CDR2 YYREEE (reference sequence). V was trimmed by 4 bases and J by 1 base, leaving 11 bases between them.

This clone has a handful of counts. The chain combines TRBV4-1 with TRBJ1-6; 9 bases are shared with TRBD1. The CDR3 contains 15 residues. V shed 4 bases, J shed 8 bases, and the junction held 6 bases outside the gene matches. The germline V gene encodes CDR1 MGHRA and CDR2 YSYEKL. CDR3 coding DNA: TGCGCCAGCAGCCCGGGACAGGGTTTGGATTCACCCCTCCACTTT. Translating it yields CASSPGQGLDSPLHF.

This clone was seen more than once but under ten times. The V gene is TRBV19, the J gene TRBJ1-6; 7 nucleotides match TRBD1. The ends lost 3 bases at V and 10 bases at J; junction bases unmatched: 9. Per germline, CDR1 LNHDA and CDR2 SQIVND (reference sequence). CDR3 length: 15 amino acids. The CDR3 spells CASSMFGRGKSPLHF. The CDR3 bases are TGTGCCAGTAGTATGTTCGGCAGGGGGAAATCACCCCTCCACTTT.

The chain couples TRBV5-1 to TRBJ2-7; 8 bases agree with TRBD1. CDR3 size: 14 residues. Losses at the gene ends were 0 bases for V and 3 bases for J; bases not matched to a gene: 2. Germline V lookup: CDR1 SGHRS, CDR2 YFSETQ. CDR3 amino acids: CASSLGDRSYEQYF. CDR3 coding DNA: TGCGCCAGCAGCTTGGGGGACAGGAGCTACGAGCAGTACTTC.

Regarding this clone: Other DNA sequences from this sample encode an identical CDR3 as well. The chain has TRBV19 and TRBJ1-6; TRBD1 might be the D (6 bases). The CDR3 covers 12 residues. Trimming took 6 bases from V and 7 from J, leaving 7 bases between them. Germline-derived CDR1 and CDR2 are LNHDA and SQIVND (reference sequence). The CDR3 sequence is CASRQGNSPLHF. CDR3 coding DNA: TGTGCCAGTAGACAGGGAAATTCACCCCTCCACTTT. The variable domain in full, completed from reference TRBV19 and TRBJ1-6, reads DGGITQSPKYLFRKEGQNVTLSCEQNLNHDAMYWYRQDPGQGLRLIYYSQIVNDFQKGDIAEGYSVSREKKESFPLTVTSAQKNPTAFYLCASRQGNSPLHFGNGTRLTVT.

The chain has TRBV7-9 and TRBJ2-2; 8 positions agree with TRBD2. Per the germline V gene, CDR1 is SEHNR and CDR2 is FQNEAQ (reference sequence). The V and J ends lost 3 bases and 4 bases, in that order; junction bases with no gene match: 10. This CDR3 contains 17 residues. CDR3 nucleotides: TGTGCCAGCAGCTTGCCCCCGGGACTAGACCCCACCGGGGAGCTGTTTTTT. It is translated as CASSLPPGLDPTGELFF.

This chain uses TRBV27 with TRBJ1-4; a possible D gene is TRBD1 (6 bases). Looked up from germline, CDR1 is MNHEY and CDR2 is SMNVEV (reference sequence). V lost 3 bases, J lost 5 bases, and 13 bases lay in between. The CDR3 covers 15 residues. CDR3 coding DNA: TGTGCCAGCAGTTTTAGGGGGTTCGGCAATGAAAAACTGTTTTTT. It translates to CASSFRGFGNEKLFF.

V usage is TRBV2 and J usage is TRBJ1-1, with a weak D call TRBD1 (6 bases). The V end lost 0 bases, the J end lost 6 bases, and 17 bases lay between the germline ends. This CDR3 spans 16 amino acids. Per germline, CDR1 SNHLY and CDR2 FYNNEI. CDR3 DNA sequence: TGTGCCAGCAGTGAAGCGCGAGGGGGGGGGAAGCCTGAAGCTTTCTTT. Amino acid sequence: CASSEARGGGKPEAFF.

The chain has TRBV4-1 and TRBJ2-5; the match to TRBD2 covers 10 bases. The CDR3 has 16 amino acids. The germline gives CDR1 MGHRA, CDR2 YSYEKL. J lost 3 bases, V lost 0 bases, and 4 bases had no gene match. The CDR3 spells CASSQDRLAGEETQYF. CDR3 in DNA: TGCGCCAGCAGCCAAGACCGACTAGCGGGCGAAGAGACCCAGTACTTC.

This rearrangement joins TRBV2 to TRBJ2-3; 15 bases line up with TRBD2. Germline V CDR1 and CDR2: SNHLY, FYNNEI. V dropped 3 bases and J dropped 6; count of bases not matched to a gene: 4. This CDR3 region has 16 residues. The CDR3 sequence is CASSDGTSGGYDTQYF. CDR3 coding DNA: TGTGCCAGCAGTGATGGGACTAGCGGGGGGTACGATACGCAGTATTTT.

This clone has a single count. The genes are TRBV10-3 and TRBJ1-2, with D hard to call. V was cut by 4 bases and J by 0 bases, with 6 bases left in between. Per the germline V gene, CDR1 is ENHRY and CDR2 is SYGVKD. The CDR3 covers 13 residues. CDR3 region: CAISAEPNYGYTF. The CDR3, as DNA: TGTGCCATCAGTGCGGAGCCTAACTATGGCTACACCTTC.

This clone was seen more than once but under ten times. The rearrangement joins TRBV27 to TRBJ2-1, with 8 bases that match TRBD2. Trimming took 5 bases from V and 2 from J; bases not matched to a gene: 5. Germline V gene sequence: CDR1 MNHEY, CDR2 SMNVEV (reference sequence). The CDR3 consists of 15 residues. CDR3 in amino acids: CASSAAGAAYNEQFF. As DNA, the CDR3 is TGTGCCAGCAGTGCAGCGGGAGCCGCCTACAATGAGCAGTTCTTC.

This chain uses TRBV7-9 with TRBJ1-2; D is ambiguous. The germline V gene has CDR1 SEHNR and CDR2 FQNEAQ (reference sequence). The CDR3 totals 12 residues. The V gene lost 2 bases and the J gene lost 5 bases, with 6 bases spanning the gap. CDR3 DNA: TGTGCCAGCAGCTTAACACAGTATGGCTACACCTTC. This translates into CASSLTQYGYTF.

To note about this clone: Other DNA sequences in the sample encode the same CDR3. The V and J genes are TRBV7-9 and TRBJ2-2, with TRBD1 identical over 8 bases. Germline CDR1 and CDR2: SEHNR and FQNEAQ (reference sequence). This CDR3 is built from 15 residues. V shed 4 bases and J 2 bases; nucleotides not matched to a gene: 3. CDR3 DNA: TGTGCCAGCAGCTCTGCAGGGGGCAACACCGGGGAGCTGTTTTTT. Protein sequence: CASSSAGGNTGELFF.

The V call is TRBV12-5, the J call TRBJ1-5; 9 bases map to TRBD1. Germline CDR1 reads LGHNT; CDR2 reads FRNRAP. V gave up 0 bases and J gave up 6 bases; unmatched junction bases: 0. This CDR3 is built from 14 residues. CDR3 bases: TGTGCTAGTGGTTTGGTACAGGGGGCTCAGCCCCAGCATTTT. The encoded protein is CASGLVQGAQPQHF.

The chain has TRBV2 and TRBJ1-5; the D gene is possibly TRBD1 (6 bases). The germline gives CDR1 SNHLY, CDR2 FYNNEI. The CDR3 spans 14 residues. V lost 5 bases and J 8 bases, leaving 16 bases between the germline ends. The CDR3 here is CASSLQGNPKPQHF. As DNA, the CDR3 is TGTGCCAGCAGTTTACAGGGAAACCCAAAGCCCCAGCATTTT.

This clone came up once. V is TRBV3-1 (or the pseudogene TRBV3-2) and J is TRBJ2-3; D possibly corresponds to TRBD2 (6 bases). The germline gives CDR1 LGHDT, CDR2 YNNKEL (reference sequence). The CDR3 runs to 16 residues. V lost 1 base and J lost 2, with 13 bases in between. CDR3 nucleotides: TGTGCCAGCAGCCAAGTTACCGGGAGCCCCACAGATACGCAGTATTTT. Residues: CASSQVTGSPTDTQYF.

CDR3 coding DNA: TGCGCCAGCAGGAGGACCCTGGGGCTTTCAAACACCGGGGAGCTGTTTTTT. Its translation: CASRRTLGLSNTGELFF. The chain recombines TRBV5-1 with TRBJ2-2; possibly TRBD1 for D (5 bases). Germline V lookup: CDR1 SGHRS, CDR2 YFSETQ. The CDR3 sequence is 17 residues long. V lost 5 bases and J 2 bases, leaving 19 bases between the germline ends.